The next 8 T cell receptor beta chains were all read from a single sample in a study of TET2 disruption in CD19-targeted CAR T cells. Antigens for these TCRs are unknown. Sequencing used immunoSEQ multiplex PCR; TCRdb keeps in-frame clones, though not all of them. This sample's table has under 30,000 clones. Stated treatment: autologous CTL019 cells: CD19 CAR with 4-1BB and CD3 zeta domains. Specimen: CD8- CAR+ T cells sorted from cultured blood T cells, collected for CD19 CAR T cell therapy. Subset denoted: CD8-negative CAR-positive T cells from the infusion product. The receptors derive from a man between 65 and 85 years old with chronic lymphocytic leukemia.

Details on this clone: The read gets to within 3 residues of the CDR3 end, and the germline J gene fills in the rest. The V call is TRBV9, the J call TRBJ1-6; D not resolved. The V end was cut by 3 bases, the J end by 0 bases, with 4 bases between. Germline V lookup: CDR1 SGDLS, CDR2 YYNGEE. There are 14 residues in the CDR3. The CDR3 region is CASSGSSYNSPLHF. The CDR3 DNA, read in part, is TGTGCCAGCAGCGGTAGCTCCTATAATTCACCC.

With respect to this clone: The CDR3 end lies 3 residues beyond the end of the read and is filled in from the germline J gene. The rearrangement links TRBV20-1 to TRBJ1-1; D remains ambiguous. Germline CDR1 DFQATT, CDR2 SNEGSKA (reference sequence). Trimming shortened V by 3 bases and J by 1 base, and 6 bases separated the two germline ends. CDR3 length: 12 amino acids. The part of the CDR3 DNA that was read is TGCAGTGCTAGTCCAGGGAACACTGAA. Its protein product is CSASPGNTE. The full CDR3 reads CSASPGNTEAFF.

Partial CDR3 DNA: TGCGCCAGCAGCCAAGGGCCCCCCAGGGGGATAGAGGAGACT. It codes for CASSQGPPRGIEET. The entire CDR3 reads CASSQGPPRGIEETQYF. The gene calls are TRBV4-1 and TRBJ2-4; TRBD1 aligns across 7 bases. The read ends 3 residues early relative to the CDR3; the germline J gene fills the gap. This CDR3 has 17 residues. Per germline, CDR1 MGHRA and CDR2 YSYEKL.

For this clone: The CDR3 goes on 3 residues after the read ends, and that part is filled in from the germline J gene. This chain links TRBV30 with TRBJ2-5; 8 bases are a match to TRBD2. From germline, CDR1 is GTSNPN and CDR2 SVGIG (reference sequence). V was pared by 4 bases and J by 5 bases, with 3 bases of the junction left unmatched. CDR3 size: 12 residues. The CDR3 spells CAWKGGGETQYF. The CDR3 bases that were read are TGTGCCTGGAAAGGCGGGGGGGAGACC.

About this clone: The missing CDR3 end, 3 residues past where the read stops, is filled in from the germline J gene. The V and J genes are TRBV29-1 and TRBJ1-2; D possibly corresponds to TRBD1 (6 bases). The germline V gene has CDR1 SQVTM and CDR2 ANQGSEA. The CDR3 contains 17 residues. The CDR3 here is CSVEVPAGAGGTDTYTF. The DNA read from the CDR3 is TGCAGCGTTGAAGTCCCCGCTGGGGCGGGGGGCACAGATACC.

Comments on this clone: The read ends 3 residues before the CDR3 terminus; that terminus is restored from the germline J gene. The V call is TRBV5-6, the J call TRBJ2-5; 7 bases are a match to TRBD2. CDR1 is SGHDT and CDR2 is YYEEEE in the germline V gene. The CDR3 spans 15 residues. The J segment lost 1 base and the V segment lost 4 bases, leaving 7 bases of the junction unmatched. This CDR3 reads CASSQAGVLQETQYF. The part of the CDR3 DNA that was read is TGTGCCAGCAGCCAGGCGGGGGTTCTCCAAGAGACC.

About this clone: The DNA ends 3 residues before the CDR3 does, and the rest of the CDR3 is filled in from the germline J gene. V gene TRBV5-1 combines with J gene TRBJ1-2; D might be TRBD1 (5 bases). The CDR3 is 16 residues long. Germline CDR1 and CDR2: SGHRS and YFSETQ. The CDR3 is CASSSSWLAGVETYTF. The CDR3 bases that were read are TGCGCCAGCAGCTCCTCGTGGCTAGCGGGGGTGGAGACC. Full variable domain (remainder filled in from reference TRBV5-1 and TRBJ1-2): KAGVTQTPRYLIKTRGQQVTLSCSPISGHRSVSWYQQTPGQGLQFLFEYFSETQRNKGNFPGRFSGRQFSNSRSEMNVSTLELGDSALYLCASSSSWLAGVETYTFGSGTRLTVV.

Notes on this clone: The read is 3 residues too short to cover the CDR3 end, so that end is filled in from the germline J gene. The genes are TRBV5-1 and TRBJ2-1, with 13 bases aligning to TRBD2. This CDR3 is built from 16 residues. CDR1 is SGHRS and CDR2 is YFSETQ in the germline V gene. V gave up 1 base and J gave up 2 bases; unmatched junction bases: 0. CDR3 sequence reads: CASSLTSGGAYNEQFF. The part of the CDR3 DNA that was read is TGCGCCAGCAGCTTGACTAGCGGGGGGGCCTACAATGAG.